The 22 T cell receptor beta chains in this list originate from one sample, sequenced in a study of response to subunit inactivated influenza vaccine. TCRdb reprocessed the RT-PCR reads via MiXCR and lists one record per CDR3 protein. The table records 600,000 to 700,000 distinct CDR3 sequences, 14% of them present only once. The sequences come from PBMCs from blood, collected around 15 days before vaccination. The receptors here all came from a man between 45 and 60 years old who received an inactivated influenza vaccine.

The CDR3: CASNPTGAGSGANVLTF. The DNA for the CDR3 is TGTGCCAGCAATCCGACAGGGGCCGGCTCTGGGGCCAACGTCCTGACTTTC. The chain recombines TRBV21-1 with TRBJ2-6; the table calls TRBD1, which could not be checked here. TRBV21-1 is recorded as a pseudogene. The CDR3 spans 17 residues.

This CDR3 is CASSLMARDSGNTIYF. The CDR3 DNA reads as TGCGCCAGCAGCTTGATGGCACGGGACTCTGGAAACACCATATATTTT. The chain joins TRBV5-1 to TRBJ1-3, with D hard to call. V dropped 1 base and J dropped 0 bases, with 11 bases sitting between them. The CDR3 extends over 16 amino acids. Looked up from germline, CDR1 is SGHRS and CDR2 is YFSETQ. The whole variable domain, remainder taken from reference TRBV5-1 and TRBJ1-3, is KAGVTQTPRYLIKTRGQQVTLSCSPISGHRSVSWYQQTPGQGLQFLFEYFSETQRNKGNFPGRFSGRQFSNSRSEMNVSTLELGDSALYLCASSLMARDSGNTIYFGEGSWLTVV.

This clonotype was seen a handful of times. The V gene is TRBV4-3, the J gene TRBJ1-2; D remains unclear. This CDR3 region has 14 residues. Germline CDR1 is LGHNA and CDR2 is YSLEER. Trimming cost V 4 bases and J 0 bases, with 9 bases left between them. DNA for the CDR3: TGCGCCAGCAGCCCGGAGGGAGCTAACTATGGCTACACCTTC. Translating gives CASSPEGANYGYTF.

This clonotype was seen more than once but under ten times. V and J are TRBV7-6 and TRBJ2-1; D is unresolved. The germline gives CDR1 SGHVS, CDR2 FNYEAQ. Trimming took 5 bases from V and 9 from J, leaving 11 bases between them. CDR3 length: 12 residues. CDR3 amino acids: CASSNGPAEQFF. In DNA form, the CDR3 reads TGTGCCAGCAGCAATGGCCCGGCTGAGCAGTTCTTC.

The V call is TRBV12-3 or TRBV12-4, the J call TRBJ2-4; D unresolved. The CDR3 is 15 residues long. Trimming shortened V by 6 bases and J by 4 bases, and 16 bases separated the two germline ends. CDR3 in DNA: TGTGCCAGCAGCCCAGCTTGGGATGTGAAAAACATTCAGTACTTC. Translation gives CASSPAWDVKNIQYF.

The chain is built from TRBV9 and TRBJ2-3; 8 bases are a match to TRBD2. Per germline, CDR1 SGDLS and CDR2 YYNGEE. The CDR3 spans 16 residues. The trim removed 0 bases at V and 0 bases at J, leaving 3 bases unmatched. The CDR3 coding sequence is TGTGCCAGCAGCGTAGCCGGGAGGGTCAGCACAGATACGCAGTATTTT. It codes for CASSVAGRVSTDTQYF.

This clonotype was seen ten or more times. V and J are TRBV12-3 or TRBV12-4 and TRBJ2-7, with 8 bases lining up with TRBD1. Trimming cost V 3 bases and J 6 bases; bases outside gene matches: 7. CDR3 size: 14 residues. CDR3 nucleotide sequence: TGTGCCAGCAGTTTTAGCACAGGGGGGCTCGAGCAGTACTTC. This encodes CASSFSTGGLEQYF.

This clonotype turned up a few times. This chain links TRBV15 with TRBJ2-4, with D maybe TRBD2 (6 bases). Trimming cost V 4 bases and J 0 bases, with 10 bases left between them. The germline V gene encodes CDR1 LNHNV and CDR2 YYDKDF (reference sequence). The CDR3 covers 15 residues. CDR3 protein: CATSKEGLAKNIQYF. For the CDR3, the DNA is TGTGCCACCAGCAAAGAGGGACTAGCCAAAAACATTCAGTACTTC.

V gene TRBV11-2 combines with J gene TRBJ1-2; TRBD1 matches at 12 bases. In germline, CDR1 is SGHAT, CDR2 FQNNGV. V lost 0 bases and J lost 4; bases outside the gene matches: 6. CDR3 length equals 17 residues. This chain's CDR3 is CASSLDLGTGGFYGYTF. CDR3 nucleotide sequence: TGTGCCAGCAGCTTAGACCTCGGGACAGGGGGCTTCTATGGCTACACCTTC.

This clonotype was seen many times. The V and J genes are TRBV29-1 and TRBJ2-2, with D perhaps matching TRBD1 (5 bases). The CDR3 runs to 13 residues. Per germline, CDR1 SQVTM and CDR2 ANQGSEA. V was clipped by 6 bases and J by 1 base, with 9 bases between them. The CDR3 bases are TGCAGCGTAATTGGACAGAACACCGGGGAGCTGTTTTTT. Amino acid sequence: CSVIGQNTGELFF.

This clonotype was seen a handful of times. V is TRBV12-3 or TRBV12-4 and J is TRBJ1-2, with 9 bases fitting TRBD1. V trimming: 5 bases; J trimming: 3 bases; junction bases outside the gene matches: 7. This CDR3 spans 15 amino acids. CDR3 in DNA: TGTGCCAGCAGTCCTGAAGGGACAGGGTACTATGGCTACACCTTC. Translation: CASSPEGTGYYGYTF.

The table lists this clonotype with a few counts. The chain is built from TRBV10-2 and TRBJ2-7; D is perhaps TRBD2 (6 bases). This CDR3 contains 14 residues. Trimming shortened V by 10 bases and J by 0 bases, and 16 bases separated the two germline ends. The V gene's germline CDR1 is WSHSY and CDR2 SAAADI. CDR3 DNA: TGCGCCACTCTGGGACTCGCGAGCTCCTACGAGCAGTACTTC. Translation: CATLGLASSYEQYF.

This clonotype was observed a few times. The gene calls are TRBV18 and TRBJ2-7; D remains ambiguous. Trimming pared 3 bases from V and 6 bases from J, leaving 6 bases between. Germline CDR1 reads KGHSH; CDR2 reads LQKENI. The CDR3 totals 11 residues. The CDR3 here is CASSPSFEQYF. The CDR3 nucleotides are TGTGCCAGCTCACCCTCATTCGAGCAGTACTTC.

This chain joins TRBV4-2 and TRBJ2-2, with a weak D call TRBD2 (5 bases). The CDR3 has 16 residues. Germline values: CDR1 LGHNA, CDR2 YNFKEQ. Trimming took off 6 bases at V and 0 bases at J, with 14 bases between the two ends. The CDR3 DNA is TGTGCCAGCAGGAGCGAGCCGGGGACGAACACCGGGGAGCTGTTTTTT. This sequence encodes CASRSEPGTNTGELFF.

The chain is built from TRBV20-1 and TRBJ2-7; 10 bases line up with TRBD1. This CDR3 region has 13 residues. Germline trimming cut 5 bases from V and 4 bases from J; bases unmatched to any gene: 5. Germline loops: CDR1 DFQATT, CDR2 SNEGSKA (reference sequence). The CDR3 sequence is CSALRDRGYEQYF. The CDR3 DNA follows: TGCAGTGCTTTAAGGGACAGGGGATACGAGCAGTACTTC.

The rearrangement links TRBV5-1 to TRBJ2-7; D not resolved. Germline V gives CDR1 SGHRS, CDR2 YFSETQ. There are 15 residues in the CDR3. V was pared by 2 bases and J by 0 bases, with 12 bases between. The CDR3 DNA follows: TGCGCCAGCAGCTTCGACAACACGGTCTCCTACGAGCAGTACTTC. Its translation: CASSFDNTVSYEQYF. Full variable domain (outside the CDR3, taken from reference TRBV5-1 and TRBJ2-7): KAGVTQTPRYLIKTRGQQVTLSCSPISGHRSVSWYQQTPGQGLQFLFEYFSETQRNKGNFPGRFSGRQFSNSRSEMNVSTLELGDSALYLCASSFDNTVSYEQYFGPGTRLTVT.

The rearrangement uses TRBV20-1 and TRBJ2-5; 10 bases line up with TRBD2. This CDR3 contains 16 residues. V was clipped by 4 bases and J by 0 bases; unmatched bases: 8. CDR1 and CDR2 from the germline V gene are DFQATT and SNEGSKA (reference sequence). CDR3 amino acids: CSATRRTSGDQETQYF. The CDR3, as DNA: TGCAGTGCTACTCGTAGGACTAGCGGAGACCAAGAGACCCAGTACTTC.

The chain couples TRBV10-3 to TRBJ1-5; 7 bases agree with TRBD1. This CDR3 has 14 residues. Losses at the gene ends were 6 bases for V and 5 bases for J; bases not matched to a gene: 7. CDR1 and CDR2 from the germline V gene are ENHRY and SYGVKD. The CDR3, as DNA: TGTGCCATCAGGGCCGGGACAGTAGATCAGCCCCAGCATTTT. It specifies CAIRAGTVDQPQHF.

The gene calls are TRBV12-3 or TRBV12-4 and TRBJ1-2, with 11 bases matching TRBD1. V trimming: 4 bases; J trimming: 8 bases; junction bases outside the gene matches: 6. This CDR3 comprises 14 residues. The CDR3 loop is CASSSTGQGVGYTF. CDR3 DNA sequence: TGTGCCAGCAGTTCAACGGGACAGGGGGTCGGCTACACCTTC.

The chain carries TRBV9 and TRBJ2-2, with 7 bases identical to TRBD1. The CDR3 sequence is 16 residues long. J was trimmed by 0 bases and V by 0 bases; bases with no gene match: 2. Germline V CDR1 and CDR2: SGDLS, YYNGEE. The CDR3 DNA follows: TGTGCCAGCAGCGTAGTCGGACAGGCGAACACCGGGGAGCTGTTTTTT. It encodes CASSVVGQANTGELFF.

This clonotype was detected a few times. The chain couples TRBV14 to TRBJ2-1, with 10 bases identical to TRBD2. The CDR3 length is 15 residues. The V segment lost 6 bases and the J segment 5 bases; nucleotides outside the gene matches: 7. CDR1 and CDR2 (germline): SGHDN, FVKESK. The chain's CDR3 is CASRPGTSVDNEQFF. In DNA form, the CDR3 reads TGTGCCAGCAGACCCGGGACTAGCGTTGACAATGAGCAGTTCTTC. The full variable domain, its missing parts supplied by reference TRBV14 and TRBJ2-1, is EAGVTQFPSHSVIEKGQTVTLRCDPISGHDNLYWYRRVMGKEIKFLLHFVKESKQDESGMPNNRFLAERTGGTYSTLKVQPAELEDSGVYFCASRPGTSVDNEQFFGPGTRLTVL.

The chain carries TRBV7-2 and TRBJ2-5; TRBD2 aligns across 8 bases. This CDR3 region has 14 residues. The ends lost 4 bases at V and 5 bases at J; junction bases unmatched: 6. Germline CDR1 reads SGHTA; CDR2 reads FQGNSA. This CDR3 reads CASSSGLASETQYF. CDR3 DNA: TGTGCCAGCAGCTCAGGACTAGCTAGCGAGACCCAGTACTTC.